This passage covers 10 T cell receptor beta chains from one sample sequenced in a study of CD8 T cells in Susac syndrome. RNA totalling 0.5 to 1 ug underwent reverse transcription with random hexamers. TCRdb itself ran the immunoSEQ multiplex PCR reads through MiXCR, one entry per CDR3 protein. The table has 65,000 to 80,000 distinct CDR3 sequences, 90% to 95% seen once. Sequencing was carried out using CD8+ T cells from PBMCs. Receptors originate from a human donor with multiple sclerosis.

V gene TRBV24-1 combines with J gene TRBJ1-5; D unresolved. CDR3 length: 20 amino acids. CDR1 is KGHDR and CDR2 is SFDVKD in the germline V gene. V lost 0 bases to trimming and J lost 0 bases, with 20 bases between them. CDR3 sequence (DNA): TGTGCCACCAGTGATTTGCATGTTCTCCGGCAGCTTTATAGCAATCAGCCCCAGCATTTT. This translates into CATSDLHVLRQLYSNQPQHF.

In this sample, this clonotype turned up a few times. V is TRBV5-1 and J is TRBJ2-7, with TRBD2 identical over 10 bases. Germline CDR1 reads SGHRS; CDR2 reads YFSETQ. The CDR3 runs 15 residues. V shed 0 bases, J shed 6 bases, and the junction held 6 bases outside the gene matches. This chain's CDR3 is CASSLDQGTSAEQYF. CDR3 nucleotide sequence: TGCGCCAGCAGCTTGGATCAGGGGACTAGCGCCGAGCAGTACTTC. Combining the CDR3 with reference TRBV5-1 and TRBJ2-7 gives the whole variable domain KAGVTQTPRYLIKTRGQQVTLSCSPISGHRSVSWYQQTPGQGLQFLFEYFSETQRNKGNFPGRFSGRQFSNSRSEMNVSTLELGDSALYLCASSLDQGTSAEQYFGPGTRLTVT.

The V gene is TRBV6-1, the J gene TRBJ1-1; unclear D gene. Germline loops: CDR1 MNHNS, CDR2 SASEGT. The CDR3 runs to 13 residues. With 7 bases removed from V and 0 bases from J, the gap between germline ends came to 9 bases. The CDR3 loop is CASIRVLNTEAFF. CDR3 DNA sequence: TGTGCCAGCATTCGGGTTCTGAACACTGAAGCTTTCTTT.

The rearrangement joins TRBV29-1 to TRBJ2-1, with D tentatively TRBD1 or TRBD2 (5 bases each). Trimming cost V 6 bases and J 0 bases, with 12 bases left between them. The germline gives CDR1 SQVTM, CDR2 ANQGSEA. This CDR3 has 14 residues. CDR3 region: CSVGDATSYNEQFF. DNA of the CDR3: TGCAGCGTCGGGGACGCGACCTCCTACAATGAGCAGTTCTTC.

This chain connects TRBV29-1 to TRBJ2-4, with 12 bases fitting TRBD2. V was pared by 3 bases and J by 6 bases, with 9 bases of the junction left unmatched. This CDR3 has 16 amino acids. CDR1 SQVTM and CDR2 ANQGSEA come from the germline V gene. CDR3 bases: TGCAGCGTTGACGATCCCCTAGCGGGAGGGGGAAACATTCAGTACTTC. This encodes CSVDDPLAGGGNIQYF.

This clonotype came up once. A read error may produce the germline difference seen at one junction end. This chain joins TRBV7-7 and TRBJ2-1, with a tentative D call TRBD2 (6 bases). CDR1 is SSHAT, CDR2 FNYEAQ, per germline (reference sequence). The CDR3 contains 14 residues. CDR3 sequence (DNA): TGTGCTAGCAGCGCAAGCCGGGAGTACAATGAGCAGTTCTTC. Translation gives CASSASREYNEQFF. The full variable domain, in which reference TRBV7-7 and TRBJ2-1 provide the parts outside the CDR3, is GAGVSQSPRYKVTKRGQDVTLRCDPISSHATLYWYQQALGQGPEFLTYFNYEAQPDKSGLPSDRFSAERPEGSISTLTIQRTEQRDSAMYRCASSASREYNEQFFGPGTRLTVL.

The V call is TRBV18, the J call TRBJ2-7; 8 nucleotides match TRBD1. V was pared by 0 bases and J by 3 bases, with 7 bases of the junction left unmatched. There are 16 residues in the CDR3. CDR1 is KGHSH, CDR2 LQKENI, per germline. CDR3 nucleotides: TGTGCCAGCTCACCACCGCAGGGGGCTCACCTCTACGAGCAGTACTTC. It encodes CASSPPQGAHLYEQYF.

This clonotype was observed a few times. The chain is built from TRBV19 and TRBJ1-1; D gene unclear. V lost 6 bases and J 7 bases, leaving 9 bases between the germline ends. CDR1 is LNHDA, CDR2 SQIVND, per germline (reference sequence). CDR3 length equals 11 residues. In DNA, the CDR3 is TGTGCCAGTAGCAGAGGCAGTGAAGCTTTCTTT. Translation gives CASSRGSEAFF.

The genes are TRBV13 and TRBJ2-7; D not certain. The CDR3 covers 14 residues. The V gene lost 3 bases and the J gene lost 3 bases, with 12 bases spanning the gap. Looked up from germline, CDR1 is PRHDT and CDR2 is FYEKMQ (reference sequence). CDR3 coding DNA: TGTGCCAGCAGCTTTTATGGAACCGGCTACGAGCAGTACTTC. It is translated as CASSFYGTGYEQYF.

This clonotype has only one observation. V and J are TRBV20-1 and TRBJ2-7; 8 bases are shared with TRBD1. CDR3 length equals 14 residues. V lost 4 bases, J lost 3 bases, and 8 bases stayed unmatched. The germline CDR1 and CDR2 sequences are DFQATT and SNEGSKA (reference sequence). CDR3 protein: CSATPGQAFYEQYF. The CDR3 bases are TGCAGTGCTACCCCGGGACAGGCGTTCTACGAGCAGTACTTC.